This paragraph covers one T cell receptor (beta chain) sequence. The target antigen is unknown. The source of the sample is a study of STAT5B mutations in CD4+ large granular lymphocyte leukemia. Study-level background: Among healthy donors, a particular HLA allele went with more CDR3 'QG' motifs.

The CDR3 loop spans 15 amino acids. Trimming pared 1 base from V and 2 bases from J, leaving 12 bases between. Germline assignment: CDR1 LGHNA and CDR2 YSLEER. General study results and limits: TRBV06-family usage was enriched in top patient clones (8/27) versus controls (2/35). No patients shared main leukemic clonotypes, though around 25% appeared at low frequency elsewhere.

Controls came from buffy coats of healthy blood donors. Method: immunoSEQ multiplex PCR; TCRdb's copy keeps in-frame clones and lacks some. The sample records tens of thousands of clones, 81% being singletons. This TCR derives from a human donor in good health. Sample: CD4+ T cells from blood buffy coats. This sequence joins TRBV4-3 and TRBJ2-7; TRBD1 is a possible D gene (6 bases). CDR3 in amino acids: CASSQVRTVPYEQYF. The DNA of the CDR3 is TGCGCCAGCAGCCAAGTGAGGACAGTACCCTACGAGCAGTACTTC.